This T cell receptor (beta chain) was obtained from a study of blood T cell repertoires in COVID-19. Study information: Both acute and convalescent COVID-19 samples were obtained from the United States, Italy and Spain. T cells, B-cell-depleted T cells, or PBMCs supplied cDNA or gDNA.

This clone has only a few counts. Original methodology: It was from reference gene primer amplification that nucleated cell counts were estimated. Generated by immunoSEQ multiplex PCR, the TCRdb table keeps only in-frame clones and is missing some. V and J calls and clone size are those listed in that table; D and trimming were worked out from the DNA. The sample lists under 200,000 clones, roughly 91% occurring once. Recruited during active infection, patients (from Seattle) were subsequently followed longitudinally. The CDR3 covers 15 residues. V was cut by 1 base and J by 4 bases, with 14 bases left in between. Germline values: CDR1 SGDLS, CDR2 YYNGEE.

This rearrangement joins TRBV9 to TRBJ1-2; D gene unclear. The TCR was taken from a man aged 18 to 29 with COVID-19, enrolled during active disease. The sequencing sample was made of peripheral blood. The CDR3 DNA reads as TGTGCCAGCAGCGTAAACGAGGGTATAGGCTATGGCTACACCTTC. This sequence encodes CASSVNEGIGYGYTF.